The source of this T cell receptor (beta chain) is a study of early stage breast cancer tumors. Across the study: Of some 16 invasive breast tumors, about twelve were hormone receptor-positive, HER2-negative. Average read coverage per sample was 9 to 10-fold. Study-wide findings and caveats: In 14 of 16 patients, blood comparison separated tumor from normal breast.

Details on this clone: Its antigen is not known.

The CDR3 has 16 residues. V dropped 1 base and J dropped 7 bases, with 16 bases sitting between them. CDR1 is SGHTA, CDR2 FQGNSA, per germline. Profiling relied on immunoSEQ multiplex PCR, and the TCRdb table lists in-frame clones only, not all of them. The sample comprises tens of thousands of clones, 75% to 95% of which are singletons, and 5% rests with the top ten. The chain has TRBV7-2 and TRBJ2-2, with D uncertain. The sample consisted of blood. The TCR was taken from a person aged 65 to 85 with breast cancer. The CDR3 protein is CASSLDFPGYSGELFF. Written as DNA, the CDR3 is TGTGCCAGCAGCTTAGACTTCCCCGGGTATAGCGGGGAGCTGTTTTTT.